This is a list of T cell receptor beta chains from one sample in a study of cytomegalovirus exposure and HLA in healthy donors. Some clones are missing from TCRdb's copy, which holds only in-frame ones; the method was immunoSEQ multiplex PCR. The sample contains about 120,000 clones, 15% of which appear only once. Sequencing was performed on PBMCs. Receptors originate from a woman aged 18-29 years in good health and CMV-seronegative. Each CDR3 is given with its conserved first and last residue. Each record gives: clone size, J gene, V gene, D gene, CDR3 protein, CDR3 DNA. The D gene is left open where the match is weak. Some rows have no size entry. The others give once, few or many, or a class for an expanded clone.

abundance: few
j_gene: TRBJ2-6
v_gene: TRBV28
d_gene: TRBD1
CDR3aa: CASSPDRGSLSGANVLTF
CDR3nt: TGTGCCAGCAGCCCGGACAGGGGGTCCCTCTCTGGGGCCAACGTCCTGACTTTC

abundance: few
j_gene: TRBJ1-2
v_gene: TRBV5-1
d_gene: TRBD1
CDR3aa: CASSLEPGGGYTF
CDR3nt: TGCGCCAGCAGCTTGGAACCAGGGGGTGGCTACACCTTC

abundance: few
j_gene: TRBJ2-7
v_gene: TRBV6-5
d_gene: .
CDR3aa: CASSYSKGAEQYF
CDR3nt: TGTGCCAGCAGTTACTCGAAAGGGGCGGAGCAGTACTTC

abundance: .
j_gene: TRBJ1-5
v_gene: TRBV19
d_gene: .
CDR3aa: CASNTGGTRNQPQHF
CDR3nt: TGTGCCAGTAACACGGGAGGGACTCGAAATCAGCCCCAGCATTTT

abundance: .
j_gene: TRBJ2-1
v_gene: TRBV2
d_gene: .
CDR3aa: CASPPSGHNEQFF
CDR3nt: TGTGCCAGCCCTCCAAGCGGACACAATGAGCAGTTCTTC

abundance: few
j_gene: TRBJ1-1
v_gene: TRBV15
d_gene: .
CDR3aa: CATSRVRGAEAFF
CDR3nt: TGTGCCACCAGCAGAGTTCGGGGGGCTGAAGCTTTCTTT

abundance: .
j_gene: TRBJ1-1
v_gene: TRBV10-3
d_gene: .
CDR3aa: CAISESQEAFF
CDR3nt: TGTGCCATCAGTGAGTCACAGGAAGCTTTCTTT

abundance: .
j_gene: TRBJ1-3
v_gene: TRBV13
d_gene: TRBD1
CDR3aa: CASSQTGTGAGNTIYF
CDR3nt: TGTGCCAGCAGCCAAACCGGGACAGGGGCTGGAAACACCATATATTTT

abundance: few
j_gene: TRBJ1-4
v_gene: TRBV30
d_gene: TRBD1
CDR3aa: CAWSVRRGNEKLFF
CDR3nt: TGTGCCTGGAGTGTACGCAGGGGGAATGAAAAACTGTTTTTT

abundance: .
j_gene: TRBJ2-2
v_gene: TRBV10-3
d_gene: .
CDR3aa: CAISGQTNTGELFF
CDR3nt: TGTGCCATCAGTGGACAGACTAACACCGGGGAGCTGTTTTTT

abundance: .
j_gene: TRBJ2-3
v_gene: TRBV18
d_gene: .
CDR3aa: CASSPSSSTDTQYF
CDR3nt: TGTGCCAGCTCACCGAGCTCTAGCACAGATACGCAGTATTTT

abundance: .
j_gene: TRBJ1-2
v_gene: TRBV6-5
d_gene: .
CDR3aa: CASSYQQATNYGYTF
CDR3nt: TGTGCCAGCAGTTACCAGCAGGCTACTAACTATGGCTACACCTTC

abundance: .
j_gene: TRBJ2-6
v_gene: TRBV2
d_gene: TRBD2
CDR3aa: CASRGLADGANVLTF
CDR3nt: TGTGCCAGCAGAGGACTAGCGGATGGGGCCAACGTCCTGACTTTC

abundance: .
j_gene: TRBJ1-2
v_gene: TRBV30
d_gene: .
CDR3aa: CAWSVQGQGGYTF
CDR3nt: TGTGCCTGGAGTGTACAAGGGCAGGGTGGCTACACCTTC

abundance: few
j_gene: TRBJ2-3
v_gene: TRBV7-9
d_gene: TRBD1
CDR3aa: CASGRQGGTDTQYF
CDR3nt: TGTGCCAGCGGAAGACAGGGTGGAACAGATACGCAGTATTTT

abundance: .
j_gene: TRBJ2-4
v_gene: TRBV4-1
d_gene: TRBD1
CDR3aa: CASSQAGGNIQYF
CDR3nt: TGCGCCAGCAGCCAAGCAGGGGGAAACATTCAGTACTTC

abundance: .
j_gene: TRBJ1-2
v_gene: TRBV5-1
d_gene: TRBD1
CDR3aa: CASSPGQGSGSYTF
CDR3nt: TGCGCCAGCAGCCCTGGACAGGGGTCCGGGAGCTACACCTTC

abundance: few
j_gene: TRBJ1-6
v_gene: TRBV10-1
d_gene: TRBD1
CDR3aa: CASDRGSSPLHF
CDR3nt: TGCGCCAGCGACAGGGGAAGTTCACCCCTCCACTTT

abundance: .
j_gene: TRBJ1-2
v_gene: TRBV6-5
d_gene: TRBD1
CDR3aa: CASLAGGGYTF
CDR3nt: TGTGCCAGCCTGGCAGGGGGTGGCTACACCTTC

abundance: few
j_gene: TRBJ2-1
v_gene: TRBV29-1
d_gene: TRBD1
CDR3aa: CSADRTGMYNEQFF
CDR3nt: TGCAGCGCCGACCGGACAGGGATGTACAATGAGCAGTTCTTC

abundance: .
j_gene: TRBJ2-3
v_gene: TRBV28
d_gene: TRBD2
CDR3aa: CATHLAGAFTSTDTQYF
CDR3nt: TGTGCCACTCACCTAGCGGGAGCCTTTACTAGCACAGATACGCAGTATTTT

abundance: few
j_gene: TRBJ1-5
v_gene: TRBV30
d_gene: .
CDR3aa: CAWSSGGPQHF
CDR3nt: TGTGCCTGGAGTTCGGGAGGGCCCCAGCATTTT

abundance: .
j_gene: TRBJ2-7
v_gene: TRBV19
d_gene: .
CDR3aa: CASSIGTRGYEQYF
CDR3nt: TGTGCCAGTAGTATTGGAACCCGGGGCTACGAGCAGTACTTC

abundance: .
j_gene: TRBJ1-3
v_gene: TRBV28
d_gene: .
CDR3aa: CASSFLTGRGGNTIYF
CDR3nt: TGTGCCAGCAGCTTCCTTACAGGGAGGGGTGGAAACACCATATATTTT

abundance: few
j_gene: TRBJ2-1
v_gene: TRBV6-1
d_gene: TRBD1
CDR3aa: CASSIQGRDEQFF
CDR3nt: TGTGCCAGCAGTATACAGGGGCGGGATGAGCAGTTCTTC

abundance: few
j_gene: TRBJ1-1
v_gene: TRBV19
d_gene: TRBD1
CDR3aa: CASWGTKGAWDTEAFF
CDR3nt: TGTGCCAGTTGGGGCACCAAGGGGGCTTGGGACACTGAAGCTTTCTTT

abundance: .
j_gene: TRBJ2-1
v_gene: TRBV4-3
d_gene: TRBD2
CDR3aa: CASSQGGGGGAGEQFF
CDR3nt: TGCGCCAGCAGCCAAGGAGGTGGCGGGGGGGCGGGTGAGCAGTTCTTC

abundance: few
j_gene: TRBJ1-1
v_gene: TRBV5-1
d_gene: .
CDR3aa: CASSFQPGLGENTEAFF
CDR3nt: TGCGCCAGCAGCTTTCAACCAGGGCTTGGAGAGAACACTGAAGCTTTCTTT

abundance: few
j_gene: TRBJ1-6
v_gene: TRBV6-9
d_gene: .
CDR3aa: CASSYTPEGLNSPLHF
CDR3nt: TGTGCCAGCAGTTATACCCCGGAGGGCCTGAATTCACCCCTCCACTTT

abundance: .
j_gene: TRBJ1-1
v_gene: TRBV4-1
d_gene: TRBD1
CDR3aa: CASSPRQGGGTEAFF
CDR3nt: TGCGCCAGCAGCCCTCGACAGGGAGGAGGCACTGAAGCTTTCTTT

abundance: .
j_gene: TRBJ2-1
v_gene: TRBV5-1
d_gene: TRBD2
CDR3aa: CASSSLAGGYNEQFF
CDR3nt: TGCGCCAGCAGCTCCTTGGCGGGGGGTTACAATGAGCAGTTCTTC

abundance: .
j_gene: TRBJ1-2
v_gene: TRBV6-4
d_gene: .
CDR3aa: CASSEQPNYGYTF
CDR3nt: TGTGCCAGCAGTGAACAGCCTAACTATGGCTACACCTTC

abundance: few
j_gene: TRBJ1-4
v_gene: TRBV5-1
d_gene: TRBD1
CDR3aa: CASSSSRDSTEKLFF
CDR3nt: TGCGCCAGCAGCTCGAGTCGGGACAGCACCGAAAAACTGTTTTTT

abundance: few
j_gene: TRBJ1-6
v_gene: TRBV7-2
d_gene: TRBD1
CDR3aa: CASSLAQQGAGSPLHF
CDR3nt: TGTGCCAGCAGCTTAGCGCAGCAGGGGGCGGGTTCACCCCTCCACTTT

abundance: .
j_gene: TRBJ1-5
v_gene: TRBV7-2
d_gene: TRBD1
CDR3aa: CASSSDRGSYQPQHF
CDR3nt: TGTGCCAGCAGCTCGGACAGGGGATCCTATCAGCCCCAGCATTTT

abundance: .
j_gene: TRBJ1-3
v_gene: TRBV7-8
d_gene: .
CDR3aa: CASSRAGISGNTIYF
CDR3nt: TGTGCCAGCAGCCGGGCGGGAATCTCTGGAAACACCATATATTTT

abundance: medium-sized
j_gene: TRBJ1-2
v_gene: TRBV7-9
d_gene: .
CDR3aa: CASSSPERIDSYGYTF
CDR3nt: TGTGCCAGCAGCTCCCCCGAGCGCATCGACAGCTATGGCTACACCTTC

abundance: few
j_gene: TRBJ2-3
v_gene: TRBV6-4
d_gene: .
CDR3aa: CASSDSEIGTQYF
CDR3nt: TGTGCCAGCAGTGATTCGGAGATCGGTACGCAGTATTTT

abundance: .
j_gene: TRBJ2-7
v_gene: TRBV4-2
d_gene: .
CDR3aa: CASSPTGLAHEQYF
CDR3nt: TGTGCCAGCAGCCCAACAGGGTTAGCCCACGAGCAGTACTTC

abundance: .
j_gene: TRBJ2-7
v_gene: TRBV10-2
d_gene: .
CDR3aa: CASSVVLREQYF
CDR3nt: TGCGCCAGCAGTGTAGTACTCCGCGAGCAGTACTTC

abundance: few
j_gene: TRBJ1-2
v_gene: TRBV9
d_gene: TRBD1
CDR3aa: CASSVGRTGAAYTF
CDR3nt: TGTGCCAGCAGCGTAGGTAGGACAGGGGCAGCCTACACCTTC

abundance: .
j_gene: TRBJ1-4
v_gene: TRBV2
d_gene: TRBD1
CDR3aa: CASSEPTGINEKLFF
CDR3nt: TGTGCCAGCAGTGAACCGACAGGGATTAATGAAAAACTGTTTTTT

abundance: .
j_gene: TRBJ2-7
v_gene: TRBV19
d_gene: .
CDR3aa: CASSLYRSPPHEQYF
CDR3nt: TGTGCCAGTAGTTTATACCGGTCTCCTCCCCACGAGCAGTACTTC

abundance: .
j_gene: TRBJ1-2
v_gene: TRBV2
d_gene: .
CDR3aa: CASKGRSGLDYGYTF
CDR3nt: TGTGCCAGCAAGGGGAGGTCGGGTCTGGACTATGGCTACACCTTC

abundance: few
j_gene: TRBJ2-3
v_gene: TRBV11-2
d_gene: .
CDR3aa: CASSLGAKSDTQYF
CDR3nt: TGTGCCAGCAGCTTAGGGGCCAAATCAGATACGCAGTATTTT

abundance: .
j_gene: TRBJ1-1
v_gene: TRBV7-2
d_gene: TRBD1
CDR3aa: CASSYGTGRPTEAFF
CDR3nt: TGTGCCAGCAGCTATGGGACAGGGAGACCCACTGAAGCTTTCTTT

abundance: .
j_gene: TRBJ1-4
v_gene: TRBV5-1
d_gene: TRBD1
CDR3aa: CASSLEGQGNEKLFF
CDR3nt: TGCGCCAGCAGCTTGGAGGGACAGGGGAATGAAAAACTGTTTTTT

abundance: .
j_gene: TRBJ2-2
v_gene: TRBV5-1
d_gene: TRBD2
CDR3aa: CASSLSPSGKIGELFF
CDR3nt: TGCGCCAGCAGCTTGTCACCTAGCGGGAAGATCGGGGAGCTGTTTTTT

abundance: few
j_gene: TRBJ2-1
v_gene: TRBV10-1
d_gene: TRBD2
CDR3aa: CASSESGSGVPDWDEQFF
CDR3nt: TGCGCCAGCAGTGAGTCTGGTAGCGGGGTTCCCGATTGGGATGAGCAGTTCTTC

abundance: .
j_gene: TRBJ1-5
v_gene: TRBV2
d_gene: TRBD1
CDR3aa: CASSEARQGGQPQHF
CDR3nt: TGTGCCAGCAGTGAAGCGAGACAGGGAGGACAGCCCCAGCATTTT

abundance: .
j_gene: TRBJ2-2
v_gene: TRBV6-1
d_gene: TRBD1
CDR3aa: CAGGTDTGELFF
CDR3nt: TGTGCCGGTGGGACAGACACCGGGGAGCTGTTTTTT

abundance: few
j_gene: TRBJ2-2
v_gene: TRBV6-1
d_gene: .
CDR3aa: CASIRGSNTGELFF
CDR3nt: TGTGCCAGCATCCGGGGATCGAACACCGGGGAGCTGTTTTTT

abundance: few
j_gene: TRBJ1-1
v_gene: TRBV4-1
d_gene: .
CDR3aa: CASSQVGGNTEAFF
CDR3nt: TGCGCCAGCAGCCAAGTGGGGGGGAACACTGAAGCTTTCTTT

abundance: .
j_gene: TRBJ1-2
v_gene: TRBV6-5
d_gene: TRBD1
CDR3aa: CASSQRDSQNDGYTF
CDR3nt: TGTGCCAGCAGTCAAAGGGACAGCCAAAATGATGGCTACACCTTC

abundance: few
j_gene: TRBJ2-2
v_gene: TRBV5-6
d_gene: .
CDR3aa: CASSLRQLRTGELFF
CDR3nt: TGTGCCAGCAGCTTGAGACAGCTCCGTACCGGGGAGCTGTTTTTT